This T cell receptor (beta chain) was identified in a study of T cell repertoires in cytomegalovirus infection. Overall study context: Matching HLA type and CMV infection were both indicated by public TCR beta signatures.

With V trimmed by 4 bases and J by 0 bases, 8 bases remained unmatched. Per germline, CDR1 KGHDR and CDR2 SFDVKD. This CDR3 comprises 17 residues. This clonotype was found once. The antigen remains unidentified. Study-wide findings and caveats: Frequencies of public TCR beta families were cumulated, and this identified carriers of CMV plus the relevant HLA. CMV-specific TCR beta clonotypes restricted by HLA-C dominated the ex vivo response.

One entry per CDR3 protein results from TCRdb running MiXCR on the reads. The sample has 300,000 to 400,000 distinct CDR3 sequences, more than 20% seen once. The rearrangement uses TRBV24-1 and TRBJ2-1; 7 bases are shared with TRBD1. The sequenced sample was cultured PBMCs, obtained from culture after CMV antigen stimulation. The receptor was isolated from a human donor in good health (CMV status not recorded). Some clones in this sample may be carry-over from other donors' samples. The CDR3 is CATSDSPGGGSYNEQFF. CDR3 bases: TGTGCCACCAGTGACTCGCCAGGGGGTGGCTCCTACAATGAGCAGTTCTTC.